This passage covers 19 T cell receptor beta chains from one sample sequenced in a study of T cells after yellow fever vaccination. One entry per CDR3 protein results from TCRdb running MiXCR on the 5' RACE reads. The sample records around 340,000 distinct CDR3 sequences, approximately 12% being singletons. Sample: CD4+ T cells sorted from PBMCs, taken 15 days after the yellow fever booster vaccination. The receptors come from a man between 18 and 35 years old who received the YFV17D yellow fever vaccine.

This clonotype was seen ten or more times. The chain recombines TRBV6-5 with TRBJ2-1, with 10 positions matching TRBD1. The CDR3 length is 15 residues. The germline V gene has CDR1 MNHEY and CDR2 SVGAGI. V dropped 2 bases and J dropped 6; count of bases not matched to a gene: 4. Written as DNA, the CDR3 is TGTGCCAGCAGTTACAAGGACAGGGGGGCCAATGAGCAGTTCTTC. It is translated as CASSYKDRGANEQFF.

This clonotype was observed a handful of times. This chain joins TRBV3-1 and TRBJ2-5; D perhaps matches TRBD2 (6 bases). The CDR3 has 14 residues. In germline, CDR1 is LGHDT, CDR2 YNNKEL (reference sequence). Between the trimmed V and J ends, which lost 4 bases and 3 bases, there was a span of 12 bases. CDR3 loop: CASSPSGVKETQYF. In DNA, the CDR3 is TGTGCCAGCAGCCCTTCGGGGGTTAAAGAGACCCAGTACTTC.

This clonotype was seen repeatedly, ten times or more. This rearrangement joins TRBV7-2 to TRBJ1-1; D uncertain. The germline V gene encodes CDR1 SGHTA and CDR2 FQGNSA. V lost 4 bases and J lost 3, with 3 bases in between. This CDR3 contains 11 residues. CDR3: CASSSYTEAFF. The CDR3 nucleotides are TGTGCCAGCAGCTCCTACACTGAAGCTTTCTTT.

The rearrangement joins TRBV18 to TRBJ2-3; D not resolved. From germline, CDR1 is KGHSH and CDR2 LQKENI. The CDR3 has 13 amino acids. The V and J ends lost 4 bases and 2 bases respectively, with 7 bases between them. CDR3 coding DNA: TGTGCCAGCTCACGCGGACCCACAGATACGCAGTATTTT. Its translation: CASSRGPTDTQYF.

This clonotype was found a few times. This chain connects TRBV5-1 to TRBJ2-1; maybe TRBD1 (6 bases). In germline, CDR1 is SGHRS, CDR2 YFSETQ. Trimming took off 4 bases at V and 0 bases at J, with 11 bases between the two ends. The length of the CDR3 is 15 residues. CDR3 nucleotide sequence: TGCGCCAGCAGCGAACAGGGCAGCTCCTACAATGAGCAGTTCTTC. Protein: CASSEQGSSYNEQFF.

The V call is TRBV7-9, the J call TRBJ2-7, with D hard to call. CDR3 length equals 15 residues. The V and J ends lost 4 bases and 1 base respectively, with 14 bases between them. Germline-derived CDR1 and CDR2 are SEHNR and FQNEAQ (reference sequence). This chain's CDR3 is CASSSVDSPSYEQYV. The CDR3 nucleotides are TGTGCCAGCAGCTCGGTAGACTCACCGTCCTACGAGCAGTACGTC.

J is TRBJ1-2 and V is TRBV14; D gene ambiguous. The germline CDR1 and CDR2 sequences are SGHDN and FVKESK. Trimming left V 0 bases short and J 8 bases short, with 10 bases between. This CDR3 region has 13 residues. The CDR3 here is CASSQETSLGYTF. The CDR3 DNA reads TGTGCCAGCAGCCAAGAAACGAGTCTAGGCTACACCTTC.

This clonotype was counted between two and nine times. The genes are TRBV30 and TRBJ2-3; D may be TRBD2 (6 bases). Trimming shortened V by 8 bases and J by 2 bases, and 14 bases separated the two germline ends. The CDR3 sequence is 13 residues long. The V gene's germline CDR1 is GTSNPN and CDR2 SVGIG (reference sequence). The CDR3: CAATRSATDTQYF. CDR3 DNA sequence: TGTGCCGCGACTAGAAGCGCCACAGATACGCAGTATTTT.

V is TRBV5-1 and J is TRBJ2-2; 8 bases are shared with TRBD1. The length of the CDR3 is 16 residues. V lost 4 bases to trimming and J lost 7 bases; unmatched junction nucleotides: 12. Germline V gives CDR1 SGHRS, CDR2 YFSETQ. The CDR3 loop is CASSQPRTGKGGELFF. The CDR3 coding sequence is TGCGCCAGCAGCCAACCCAGGACAGGGAAAGGCGGGGAGCTGTTTTTT.

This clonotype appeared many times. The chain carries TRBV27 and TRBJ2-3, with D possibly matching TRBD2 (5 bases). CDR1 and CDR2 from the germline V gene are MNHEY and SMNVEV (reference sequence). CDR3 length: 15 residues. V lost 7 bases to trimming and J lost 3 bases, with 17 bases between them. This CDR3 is CASTPWGALTDTQYF. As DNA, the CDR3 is TGTGCCAGCACACCCTGGGGAGCGCTTACAGATACGCAGTATTTT.

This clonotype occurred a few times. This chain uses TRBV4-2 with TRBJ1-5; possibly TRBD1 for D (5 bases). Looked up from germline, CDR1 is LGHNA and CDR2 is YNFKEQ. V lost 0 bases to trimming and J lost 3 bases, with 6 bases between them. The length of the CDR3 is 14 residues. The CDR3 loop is CASSQEGVNQPQHF. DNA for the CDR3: TGTGCCAGCAGCCAAGAGGGGGTCAATCAGCCCCAGCATTTT.

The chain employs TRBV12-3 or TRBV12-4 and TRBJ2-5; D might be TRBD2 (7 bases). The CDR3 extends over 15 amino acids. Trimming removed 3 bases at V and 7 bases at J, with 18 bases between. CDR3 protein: CASSLGGALTATQYF. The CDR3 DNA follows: TGTGCCAGCAGTTTGGGGGGGGCCTTAACGGCGACCCAGTACTTC.

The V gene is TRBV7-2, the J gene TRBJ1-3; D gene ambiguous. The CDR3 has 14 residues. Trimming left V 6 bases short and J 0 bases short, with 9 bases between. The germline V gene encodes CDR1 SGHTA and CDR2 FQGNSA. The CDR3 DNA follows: TGTGCCAGCAGAACAACCCCCTCTGGAAACACCATATATTTT. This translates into CASRTTPSGNTIYF.

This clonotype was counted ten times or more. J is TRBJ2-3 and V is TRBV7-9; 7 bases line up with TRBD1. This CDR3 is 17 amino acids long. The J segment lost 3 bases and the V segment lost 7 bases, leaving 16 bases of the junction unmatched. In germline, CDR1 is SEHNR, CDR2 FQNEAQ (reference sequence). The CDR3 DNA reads TGTGCCAGCACCCGGTCGTCAGGGGGTGAAGGGACAGATACGCAGTATTTT. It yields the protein CASTRSSGGEGTDTQYF.

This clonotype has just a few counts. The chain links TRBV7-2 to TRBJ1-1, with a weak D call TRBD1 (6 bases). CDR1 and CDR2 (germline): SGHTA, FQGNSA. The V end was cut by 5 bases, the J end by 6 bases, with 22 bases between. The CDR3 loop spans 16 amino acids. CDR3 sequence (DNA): TGTGCCAGCAGCCGGGGGACACCCTTAGTGGGGGCTGAAGCTTTCTTT. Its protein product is CASSRGTPLVGAEAFF. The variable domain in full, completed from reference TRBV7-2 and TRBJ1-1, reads GAGVSQSPSNKVTEKGKDVELRCDPISGHTALYWYRQSLGQGLEFLIYFQGNSAPDKSGLPSDRFSAERTGGSVSTLTIQRTQQEDSAVYLCASSRGTPLVGAEAFFGQGTRLTVV.

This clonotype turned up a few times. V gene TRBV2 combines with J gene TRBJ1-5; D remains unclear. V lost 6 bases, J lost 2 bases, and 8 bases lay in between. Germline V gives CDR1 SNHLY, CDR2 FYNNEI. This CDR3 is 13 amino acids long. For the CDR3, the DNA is TGTGCCAGCAGCAGACTCGGCAATCAGCCCCAGCATTTT. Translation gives CASSRLGNQPQHF.

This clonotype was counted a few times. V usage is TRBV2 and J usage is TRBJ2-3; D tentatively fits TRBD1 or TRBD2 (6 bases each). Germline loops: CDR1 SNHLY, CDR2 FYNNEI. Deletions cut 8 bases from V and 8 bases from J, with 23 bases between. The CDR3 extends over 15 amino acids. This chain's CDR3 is CASRQFSGQTGTQYF. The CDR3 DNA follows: TGTGCCAGCCGGCAATTTAGCGGACAGACGGGTACGCAGTATTTT.

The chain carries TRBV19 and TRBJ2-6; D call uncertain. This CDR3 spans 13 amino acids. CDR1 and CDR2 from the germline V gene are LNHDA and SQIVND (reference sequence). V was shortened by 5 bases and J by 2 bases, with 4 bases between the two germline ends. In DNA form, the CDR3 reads TGTGCCAGTAGTGAAGCTGGGGCCAACGTCCTGACTTTC. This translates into CASSEAGANVLTF.

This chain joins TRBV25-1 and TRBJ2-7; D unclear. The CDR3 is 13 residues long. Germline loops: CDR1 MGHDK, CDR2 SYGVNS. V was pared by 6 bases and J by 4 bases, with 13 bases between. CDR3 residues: CASSPRAYYEQYV. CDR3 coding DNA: TGTGCCAGCAGCCCTAGGGCATATTACGAGCAGTACGTC.